The clone carrying this T cell receptor (beta chain) was counted at least ten times. Its antigen is undetermined. This specimen comes from a study of molecular identifiers for immune sequencing clone quantification. The study, taken as a whole, reports: Spiked Jurkat TCR RNA from one cell was reportedly detectable among around 1 million naive cells.

TCRdb used MiXCR to reprocess the PCR reads, holding one entry per CDR3 protein. Among hundreds of thousands of distinct CDR3 sequences listed, about 25% were seen once. Germline V gene lookup returns CDR1 LGHNA and CDR2 YSLEER. The CDR3 is 14 amino acids. V lost 0 bases and J lost 2, with 6 bases in between. The chain recombines TRBV4-3 with TRBJ2-3, with D uncertain. This receptor was identified in a human donor in good health. Some libraries in this study had Jurkat cell RNA spiked in. Sequences were obtained from naive CD8+ T cells from blood, with Jurkat cell RNA spiked in. Described subset: FACS-sorted CD8+CD4-CCR7+CD45RA+ naive T cells. CDR3 DNA: TGCGCCAGCAGCCAAGATATGACCACAGATACGCAGTATTTT. Its protein is CASSQDMTTDTQYF.